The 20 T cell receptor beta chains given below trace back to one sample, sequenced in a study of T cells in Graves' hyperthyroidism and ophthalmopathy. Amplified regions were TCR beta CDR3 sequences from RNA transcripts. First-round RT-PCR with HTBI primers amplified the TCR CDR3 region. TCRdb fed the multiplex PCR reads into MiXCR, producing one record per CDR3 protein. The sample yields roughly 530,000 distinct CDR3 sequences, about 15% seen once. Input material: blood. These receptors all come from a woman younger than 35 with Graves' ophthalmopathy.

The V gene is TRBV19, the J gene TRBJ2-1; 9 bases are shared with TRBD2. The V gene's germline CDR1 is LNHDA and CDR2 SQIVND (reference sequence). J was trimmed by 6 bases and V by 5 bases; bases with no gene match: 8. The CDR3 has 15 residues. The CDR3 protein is CASSSELAGPNEQFF. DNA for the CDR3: TGTGCCAGTAGTTCGGAACTAGCGGGTCCCAATGAGCAGTTCTTC.

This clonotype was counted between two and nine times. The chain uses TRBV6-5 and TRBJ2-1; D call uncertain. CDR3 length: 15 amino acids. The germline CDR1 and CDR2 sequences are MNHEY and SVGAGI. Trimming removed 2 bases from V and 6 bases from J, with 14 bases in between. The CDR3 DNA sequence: TGTGCCAGCAGTTACCGTCAGGAGTTTGGCAATGAGCAGTTCTTC. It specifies CASSYRQEFGNEQFF.

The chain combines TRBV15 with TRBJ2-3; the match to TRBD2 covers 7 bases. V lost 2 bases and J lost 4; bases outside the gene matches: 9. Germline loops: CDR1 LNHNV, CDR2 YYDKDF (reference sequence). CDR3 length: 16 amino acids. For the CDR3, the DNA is TGTGCCACCAGCAGAACCCCTCCGGGGGGTGCAGATACGCAGTATTTT. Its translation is CATSRTPPGGADTQYF.

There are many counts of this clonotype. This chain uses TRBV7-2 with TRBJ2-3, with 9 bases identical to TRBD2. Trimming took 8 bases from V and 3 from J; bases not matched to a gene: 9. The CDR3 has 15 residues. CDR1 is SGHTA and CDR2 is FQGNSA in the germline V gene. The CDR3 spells CASHVYSGRTDTQYF. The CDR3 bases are TGTGCCAGCCATGTATATAGCGGGAGAACAGATACGCAGTATTTT.

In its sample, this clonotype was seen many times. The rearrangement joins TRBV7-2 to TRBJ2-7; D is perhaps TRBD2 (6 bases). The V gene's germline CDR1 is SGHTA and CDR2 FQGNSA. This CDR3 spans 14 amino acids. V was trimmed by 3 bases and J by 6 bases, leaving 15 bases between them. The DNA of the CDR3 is TGTGCCAGCAGCTTTGAGGGACTGCCTGGCGAGCAGTACTTC. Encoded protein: CASSFEGLPGEQYF.

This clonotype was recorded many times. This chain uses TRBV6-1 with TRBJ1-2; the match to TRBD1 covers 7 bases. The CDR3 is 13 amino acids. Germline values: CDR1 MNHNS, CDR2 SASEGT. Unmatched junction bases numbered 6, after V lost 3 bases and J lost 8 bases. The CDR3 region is CASSDEGARGYTF. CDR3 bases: TGTGCCAGCAGTGACGAGGGGGCACGGGGCTACACCTTC.

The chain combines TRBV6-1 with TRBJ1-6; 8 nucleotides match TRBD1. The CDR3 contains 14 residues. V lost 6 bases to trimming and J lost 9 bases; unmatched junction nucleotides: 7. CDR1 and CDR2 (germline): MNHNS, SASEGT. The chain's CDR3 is CASSPPQGGSPLHF. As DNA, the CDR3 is TGTGCCAGCAGCCCCCCACAGGGGGGTTCACCCCTCCACTTT.

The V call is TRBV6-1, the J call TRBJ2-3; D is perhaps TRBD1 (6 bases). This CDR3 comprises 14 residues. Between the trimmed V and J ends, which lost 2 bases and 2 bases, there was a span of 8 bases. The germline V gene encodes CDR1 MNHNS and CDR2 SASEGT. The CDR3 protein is CASSEQGYTDTQYF. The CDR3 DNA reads TGTGCCAGCAGTGAACAGGGGTACACAGATACGCAGTATTTT.

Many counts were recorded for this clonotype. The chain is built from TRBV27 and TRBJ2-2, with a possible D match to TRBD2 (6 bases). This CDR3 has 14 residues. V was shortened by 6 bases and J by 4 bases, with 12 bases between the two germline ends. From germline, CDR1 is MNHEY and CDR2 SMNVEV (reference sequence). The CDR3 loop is CASREEGRTGELFF. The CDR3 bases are TGTGCCAGCAGAGAGGAGGGGCGCACCGGGGAGCTGTTTTTT.

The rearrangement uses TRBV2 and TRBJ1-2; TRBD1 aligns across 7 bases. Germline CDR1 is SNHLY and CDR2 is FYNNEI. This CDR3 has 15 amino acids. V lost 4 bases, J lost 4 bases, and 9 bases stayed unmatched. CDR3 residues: CASSVRAGTAYGYTF. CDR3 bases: TGTGCCAGCAGTGTGAGGGCCGGGACAGCCTATGGCTACACCTTC.

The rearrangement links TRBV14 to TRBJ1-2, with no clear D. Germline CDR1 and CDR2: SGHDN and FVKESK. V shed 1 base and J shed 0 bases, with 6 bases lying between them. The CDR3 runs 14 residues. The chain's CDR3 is CASSQVPANYGYTF. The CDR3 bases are TGTGCCAGCAGCCAAGTCCCGGCTAACTATGGCTACACCTTC.

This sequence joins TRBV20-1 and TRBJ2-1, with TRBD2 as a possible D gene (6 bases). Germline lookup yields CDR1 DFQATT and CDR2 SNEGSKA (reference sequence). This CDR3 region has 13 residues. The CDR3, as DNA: TGCAGGCTCGCTAGCGAATCCTACAATGAGCAGTTCTTC. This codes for CRLASESYNEQFF.

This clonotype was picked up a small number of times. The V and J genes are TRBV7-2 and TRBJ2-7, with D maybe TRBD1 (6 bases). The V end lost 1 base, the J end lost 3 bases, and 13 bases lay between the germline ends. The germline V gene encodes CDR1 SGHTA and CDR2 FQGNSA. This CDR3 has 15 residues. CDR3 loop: CASSLDGQGYYEQYF. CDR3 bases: TGTGCCAGCAGCTTAGACGGGCAGGGGTACTACGAGCAGTACTTC.

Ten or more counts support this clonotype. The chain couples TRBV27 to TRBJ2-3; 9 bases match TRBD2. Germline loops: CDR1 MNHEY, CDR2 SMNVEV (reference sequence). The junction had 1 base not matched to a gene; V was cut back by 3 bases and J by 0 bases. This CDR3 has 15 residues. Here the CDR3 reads CASSFTSGSTDTQYF. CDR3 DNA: TGTGCCAGCAGTTTCACTAGCGGGAGCACAGATACGCAGTATTTT.

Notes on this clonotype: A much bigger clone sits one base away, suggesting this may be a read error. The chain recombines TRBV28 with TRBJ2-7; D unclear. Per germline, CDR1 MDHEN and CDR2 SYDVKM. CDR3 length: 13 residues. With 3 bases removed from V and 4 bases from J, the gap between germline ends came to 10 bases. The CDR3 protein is CASSFGPMYEQYF. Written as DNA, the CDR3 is TGTGCCAGCAGTTTTGGGCCGATGTACGAGCAGTACTTC.

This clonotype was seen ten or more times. The CDR3 here is CASSYSSSSYNEQFF. In DNA, the CDR3 is TGTGCCAGCAGTTACTCGTCTAGCTCCTACAATGAGCAGTTCTTC. The chain employs TRBV6-2 or TRBV6-3 and TRBJ2-1; D is uncertain. From germline, CDR1 is MNHEY and CDR2 SVGEGT. This CDR3 is built from 15 residues. V dropped 0 bases and J dropped 0 bases, with 6 bases sitting between them.

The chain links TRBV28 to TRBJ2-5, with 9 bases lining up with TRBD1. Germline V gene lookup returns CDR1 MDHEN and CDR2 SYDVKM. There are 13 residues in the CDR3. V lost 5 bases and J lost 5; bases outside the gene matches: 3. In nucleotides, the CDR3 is TGTGCCAGCAGTCGGGACAGGGACGAGACCCAGTACTTC. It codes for CASSRDRDETQYF.

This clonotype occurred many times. The CDR3 loop reads CASSTGTSEYNEQFF. Here the CDR3 DNA reads TGTGCCAGCAGCACCGGGACTAGCGAATACAATGAGCAGTTCTTC. The J gene is TRBJ2-1, the V gene TRBV12-3 or TRBV12-4, with 10 positions matching TRBD2. The V segment lost 6 bases and the J segment 4 bases; nucleotides outside the gene matches: 6. The CDR3 sequence is 15 residues long.

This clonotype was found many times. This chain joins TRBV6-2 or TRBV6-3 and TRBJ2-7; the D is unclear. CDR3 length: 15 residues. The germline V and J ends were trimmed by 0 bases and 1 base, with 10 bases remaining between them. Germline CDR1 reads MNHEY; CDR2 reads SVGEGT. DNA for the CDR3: TGTGCCAGCAGTTACTCGACTGAGGCATCCTACGAGCAGTACTTC. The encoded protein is CASSYSTEASYEQYF.

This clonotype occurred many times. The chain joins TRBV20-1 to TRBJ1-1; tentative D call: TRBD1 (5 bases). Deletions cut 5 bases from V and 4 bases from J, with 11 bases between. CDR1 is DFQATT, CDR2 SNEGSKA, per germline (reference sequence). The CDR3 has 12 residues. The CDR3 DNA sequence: TGCAGTGCTCCCCCGGGGGGCACTGAAGCTTTCTTT. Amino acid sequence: CSAPPGGTEAFF.